The present entry profiles one T cell receptor beta chain with its context. The CDR3 runs to 12 residues. Germline CDR1 and CDR2: SNHLY and FYNNEI. V lost 8 bases, J lost 12 bases, and 12 bases stayed unmatched. Assay used: immunoSEQ multiplex PCR; TCRdb lists only in-frame clones, some missing. This sample yields 200,000 to 300,000 clones, of which approximately 83% are seen a single time; more than 5% belongs to the top ten. The data were obtained in a study of blood T cell repertoires in COVID-19. Sequencing was done on a sample of peripheral blood. The chain joins TRBV2 to TRBJ1-2, with 7 nucleotides matching TRBD1. The sequence derives from a human donor in a cohort sampled during active COVID-19. This CDR3 reads CASGLTPDRNTF. CDR3 sequence (DNA): TGTGCCAGCGGACTCACACCGGACAGGAACACCTTC. The entire variable domain, with the rest obtained from reference TRBV2 and TRBJ1-2, is as follows: EPEVTQTPSHQVTQMGQEVILRCVPISNHLYFYWYRQILGQKVEFLVSFYNNEISEKSEIFDDQFSVERPDGSNFTLKIRSTKLEDSAMYFCASGLTPDRNTFGSGTRLTVV.